This T cell receptor (beta chain) was sequenced during a study of graft-versus-host responses after intestinal transplantation. Study-level results: Researchers found GvH clones in recipient marrow, and some showed up first in ileum or blood.

From germline, CDR1 is LNHDA and CDR2 SQIVND (reference sequence). The CDR3 is 14 amino acids. Germline trimming cut 6 bases from V and 4 bases from J; bases unmatched to any gene: 7. Concerning this clone: Its antigen is not known.

Libraries were prepared by immunoSEQ multiplex PCR; TCRdb keeps only in-frame clonotypes and omits some of them. The table includes about 26,000 clones, over 80% detected once. The input for sequencing was unstimulated CD4+ T cells sorted from spleen or lymph node cells, taken before intestinal transplant. The chain employs TRBV19 and TRBJ1-2; the match to TRBD1 covers 8 bases. The source is a human donor who received an intestinal transplant. The CDR3 nucleotides read TGTGCCAGTAGAAGCTTCGACAGGGGCTATGGCTACACCTTC. Protein sequence: CASRSFDRGYGYTF.